This T cell receptor (beta chain) was retrieved from a study of blood T cell repertoires in COVID-19. Looking at the study overall: Specimens from acute and convalescent COVID-19 originated in the United States, Italy and Spain. Nucleic acid was either cDNA or gDNA, and it came from T cells, B-cell-depleted T cells, or PBMCs.

Original processing notes: By means of reference gene primer amplification, nucleated cell counts were estimated. Clones were sequenced by immunoSEQ multiplex PCR, and TCRdb holds only the in-frame ones, with some missing. The V and J calls and clone size are taken from that table; D and trimming were inferred from the DNA. The table includes 200,000 to 250,000 clones, approximately 86% detected once. Sample: peripheral blood. The receptor's source is a woman in her twenties or thirties who had recovered from COVID-19.

CDR3 sequence (DNA): TGCAGCGTTGCGGGACAGGGGAACACCATATATTTT. This gives the protein CSVAGQGNTIYF. The V gene is TRBV29-1, the J gene TRBJ1-3; TRBD1 matches at 10 bases. V dropped 4 bases and J dropped 7; count of bases not matched to a gene: 1. This CDR3 spans 12 amino acids. Germline V gives CDR1 SQVTM, CDR2 ANQGSEA.